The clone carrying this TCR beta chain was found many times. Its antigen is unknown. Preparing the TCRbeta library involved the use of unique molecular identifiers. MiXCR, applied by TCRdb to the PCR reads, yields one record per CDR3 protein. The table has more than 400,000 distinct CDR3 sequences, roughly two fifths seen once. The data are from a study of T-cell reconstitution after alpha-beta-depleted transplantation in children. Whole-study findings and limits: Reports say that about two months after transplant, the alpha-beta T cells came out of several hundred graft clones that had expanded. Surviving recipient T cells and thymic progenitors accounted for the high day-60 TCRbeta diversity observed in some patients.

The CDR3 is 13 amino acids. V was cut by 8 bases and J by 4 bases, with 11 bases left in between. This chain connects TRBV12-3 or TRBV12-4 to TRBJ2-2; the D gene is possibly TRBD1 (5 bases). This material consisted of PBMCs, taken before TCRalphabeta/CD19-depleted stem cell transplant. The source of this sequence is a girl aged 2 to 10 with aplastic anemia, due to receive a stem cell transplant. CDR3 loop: CASQGSTTGELFF. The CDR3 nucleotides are TGTGCCAGCCAGGGATCGACCACCGGGGAGCTGTTTTTT.